One sample yielded the 3 T cell receptor beta chains listed below, sequenced in a study of shared clonotypes between healthy human individuals. Only in-frame clones appear in the TCRdb table, and some are missing; sequencing was by immunoSEQ multiplex PCR. The sample yields some 2 million clones, 90% to 95% seen once. The sequencing input was naive CD4+ T cells sorted from blood. Specified subset: CD45RA+ positively selected. These receptors originate from a man between 18 and 35 years old in good health.

Worth noting for this clone: This sample includes further DNA sequences coding for the same CDR3. The chain links TRBV5-1 to TRBJ1-5; a weak D match, TRBD1 (5 bases). Per germline, CDR1 SGHRS and CDR2 YFSETQ. The CDR3 covers 14 residues. The V and J ends lost 0 bases and 4 bases respectively, with 8 bases between them. The CDR3 is CASSLDGANQPQHF. The CDR3 coding sequence is TGCGCCAGCAGCTTGGATGGGGCGAATCAGCCCCAGCATTTT.

The V and J genes are TRBV30 and TRBJ2-7; the D gene is possibly TRBD2 (5 bases). This CDR3 region has 12 residues. Germline assignment: CDR1 GTSNPN and CDR2 SVGIG (reference sequence). V was pared by 8 bases and J by 1 base, with 12 bases between. The CDR3 DNA is TGTGCCCGAGTAGCGAATTCCTACGAGCAGTACTTC. Translation gives CARVANSYEQYF.

The J gene is TRBJ1-3, the V gene TRBV25-1; TRBD1 might be the D (5 bases). V was pared by 2 bases and J by 3 bases, with 11 bases between. Germline CDR1 is MGHDK and CDR2 is SYGVNS. The length of the CDR3 is 15 residues. This CDR3 reads CASSEGAWGGNTIYF. The CDR3, as DNA: TGTGCCAGCAGTGAAGGGGCCTGGGGTGGAAACACCATATATTTT.